The entry that follows covers one TCR beta chain sequence. Its antigen is not identified. The entry originates in a study of cytomegalovirus exposure and HLA in healthy donors. Notes on the study in general: A subsequent analysis found that TCR clusters from the first cohort also tended to co-occur in the 120 or so validation repertoires, with 90% to 95% of cluster scores above 0. Researchers catalogued some 160 TCR beta chains as cytomegalovirus-associated.

V lost 7 bases to trimming and J lost 9 bases; unmatched junction nucleotides: 12. Germline CDR1 reads SNHLY; CDR2 reads FYNNEI. The CDR3 covers 14 residues. TCRdb's table, derived via immunoSEQ multiplex PCR, lists solely in-frame clones and lacks some. Of 150,000 to 200,000 clones listed, 85% are singletons. The donors were part of the validation cohort, which consisted of more than 90 subjects and was separate from the first cohort of about 670 subjects. V is TRBV2 and J is TRBJ1-5; 7 positions match TRBD1. Sequenced input: PBMCs. The receptor's source is a young man in good health and CMV-seropositive. The CDR3 is CASTFEGAAGPQHF. CDR3 in DNA: TGTGCCAGCACCTTTGAGGGGGCTGCTGGGCCCCAGCATTTT.